These 14 T cell receptor beta chains originate from one sample sequenced in a study of T-cell memory formation after mild COVID-19. Each CDR3 protein gets one entry after TCRdb re-called the 5' RACE reads with MiXCR. The sample lists about 210,000 distinct CDR3 sequences; around 30% were seen once. The sequenced sample consisted of PBMCs or a T cell subset sorted from them (not recorded which). The receptors shown here come from an adult woman who had mild COVID-19 (a few samples of this study predate the infection). Cell type and time point are not known.

This clonotype has more than one count but fewer than ten. The gene calls are TRBV5-1 and TRBJ2-7; 9 nucleotides match TRBD1. The CDR3 runs 14 residues. J lost 1 base, V lost 5 bases, and 4 bases had no gene match. CDR1 and CDR2 (germline): SGHRS, YFSETQ. The CDR3 nucleotides are TGCGCCAGCAGAGGACAGGGGAATTCCTACGAGCAGTACTTC. Its translation: CASRGQGNSYEQYF.

The rearrangement uses TRBV5-1 and TRBJ2-1; 10 bases match TRBD2. The CDR3 spans 17 residues. J was trimmed by 7 bases and V by 4 bases; bases with no gene match: 14. CDR1 SGHRS and CDR2 YFSETQ come from the germline V gene. CDR3 DNA sequence: TGCGCCAGCAGCACCGGACTAGCGGAGACCTCTCGAAATGAGCAGTTCTTC. Protein: CASSTGLAETSRNEQFF.

This clonotype has only a few counts. The V call is TRBV7-6, the J call TRBJ2-3, with D tentatively TRBD2 (5 bases). CDR1 is SGHVS, CDR2 FNYEAQ, per germline. This CDR3 is 14 amino acids long. With 5 bases removed from V and 0 bases from J, the gap between germline ends came to 9 bases. CDR3 amino acids: CASSLRGSTDTQYF. The CDR3 DNA reads TGTGCCAGCAGCCTACGAGGGAGCACAGATACGCAGTATTTT.

V is TRBV7-8 and J is TRBJ2-7, with 7 nucleotides matching TRBD1. V gave up 5 bases and J gave up 7 bases; unmatched junction bases: 11. Germline-derived CDR1 and CDR2 are SGHVS and FQNEAQ. CDR3 length equals 14 residues. The CDR3 protein is CASSIAGLRGEQYF. As DNA, the CDR3 is TGTGCCAGCAGCATCGCCGGGCTCAGGGGGGAGCAGTACTTC.

The rearrangement uses TRBV19 and TRBJ2-6; 12 nucleotides line up with TRBD1. After removal of 10 bases from V and 3 bases from J, the junction contained 4 bases not matched to a gene. The CDR3 has 15 amino acids. The germline gives CDR1 LNHDA, CDR2 SQIVND (reference sequence). This CDR3 is CATGTGGFGANVLTF. The CDR3 region has the DNA TGTGCCACCGGGACAGGGGGCTTTGGGGCCAACGTCCTGACTTTC.

This clonotype was found a few times. This chain links TRBV7-2 with TRBJ1-3; TRBD1 matches 9 bases. The CDR3 totals 15 residues. The germline V gene encodes CDR1 SGHTA and CDR2 FQGNSA. The V gene end was trimmed by 1 base and the J gene end by 4 bases; junction bases not matched to a gene: 2. As DNA, the CDR3 is TGTGCCAGCAGCTTAGTACAGGGGGCCGGAAACACCATATATTTT. This translates into CASSLVQGAGNTIYF.

J is TRBJ2-2 and V is TRBV20-1; 10 nucleotides line up with TRBD2. V lost 5 bases to trimming and J lost 1 base; unmatched junction nucleotides: 4. The V gene's germline CDR1 is DFQATT and CDR2 SNEGSKA (reference sequence). This CDR3 comprises 15 residues. This chain's CDR3 is CSAPLAGGNTGELFF. CDR3 DNA sequence: TGCAGTGCTCCATTAGCGGGAGGGAACACCGGGGAGCTGTTTTTT.

In this sample, this clonotype turned up a few times. V and J are TRBV6-6 and TRBJ2-1; 13 nucleotides line up with TRBD2. CDR3 length: 18 amino acids. Germline lookup yields CDR1 MNHNY and CDR2 SVGAGI (reference sequence). Trimming at V came to 5 bases and at J to 7 bases, leaving 14 bases not matched to a gene. Written as DNA, the CDR3 is TGTGCCAGCAGTCCACGGACTAGCGGGAGAGTCTTGAGGAATGAGCAGTTCTTC. This encodes CASSPRTSGRVLRNEQFF.

In its sample, this clonotype was seen a few times. This chain connects TRBV9 to TRBJ1-1, with D maybe TRBD1 (5 bases). Deletions cut 0 bases from V and 3 bases from J, with 12 bases between. The germline V gene has CDR1 SGDLS and CDR2 YYNGEE. This CDR3 spans 15 amino acids. The CDR3 is CASSVAGQGDTEAFF. The CDR3 bases are TGTGCCAGCAGCGTAGCTGGCCAGGGAGACACTGAAGCTTTCTTT.

This clonotype was seen a few times. V gene TRBV20-1 combines with J gene TRBJ1-2; no clear D. CDR1 and CDR2 from the germline V gene are DFQATT and SNEGSKA (reference sequence). Trimming pared 0 bases from V and 4 bases from J, leaving 18 bases between. The CDR3 has 16 amino acids. The CDR3: CSARDGRHPRGYGYTF. For the CDR3, the DNA is TGCAGTGCTAGAGATGGGAGACATCCAAGAGGCTATGGCTACACCTTC.

The genes are TRBV7-9 and TRBJ2-2, with TRBD1 identical over 8 bases. This CDR3 has 15 residues. V was pared by 5 bases and J by 4 bases, with 6 bases of the junction left unmatched. Germline values: CDR1 SEHNR, CDR2 FQNEAQ (reference sequence). Here the CDR3 reads CASSLQGVSTGELFF. The CDR3 DNA follows: TGTGCCAGCAGCCTACAGGGGGTCTCCACCGGGGAGCTGTTTTTT. Using reference TRBV7-9 and TRBJ2-2 for the parts outside the CDR3, the full variable domain is DTGVSQNPRHKITKRGQNVTFRCDPISEHNRLYWYRQTLGQGPEFLTYFQNEAQLEKSRLLSDRFSAERPKGSFSTLEIQRTEQGDSAMYLCASSLQGVSTGELFFGEGSRLTVL.

This chain connects TRBV6-6 to TRBJ2-7, with D possibly being TRBD1 (6 bases). Trimming removed 7 bases from V and 1 base from J, with 20 bases in between. The CDR3 runs to 16 residues. Germline V gene data show CDR1 as MNHNY and CDR2 as SVGAGI (reference sequence). The CDR3 nucleotides read TGTGCCAGCACCCCTCCCGGGACAAAGCGATCCTACGAGCAGTACTTC. Translated, it gives CASTPPGTKRSYEQYF.

CDR3 bases: TGTGCCAGCAGCCCTTCGGGACAGAGAATTACAGATGGCTACACCTTC. Encoded protein: CASSPSGQRITDGYTF. This chain uses TRBV7-9 with TRBJ1-2, with 7 nucleotides matching TRBD1. The CDR3 has 16 amino acids. Per the germline V gene, CDR1 is SEHNR and CDR2 is FQNEAQ (reference sequence). After removal of 5 bases from V and 6 bases from J, the junction contained 15 bases not matched to a gene.

The chain employs TRBV3-1 and TRBJ2-3; D perhaps matches TRBD2 (6 bases). The CDR3 runs 15 residues. The germline V gene has CDR1 LGHDT and CDR2 YNNKEL (reference sequence). Trimming stripped 3 bases from V and 2 bases from J, with 12 bases between. The CDR3 DNA reads TGTGCCAGCAGCCATCCCGGGACTCTCACAGATACGCAGTATTTT. It encodes CASSHPGTLTDTQYF.